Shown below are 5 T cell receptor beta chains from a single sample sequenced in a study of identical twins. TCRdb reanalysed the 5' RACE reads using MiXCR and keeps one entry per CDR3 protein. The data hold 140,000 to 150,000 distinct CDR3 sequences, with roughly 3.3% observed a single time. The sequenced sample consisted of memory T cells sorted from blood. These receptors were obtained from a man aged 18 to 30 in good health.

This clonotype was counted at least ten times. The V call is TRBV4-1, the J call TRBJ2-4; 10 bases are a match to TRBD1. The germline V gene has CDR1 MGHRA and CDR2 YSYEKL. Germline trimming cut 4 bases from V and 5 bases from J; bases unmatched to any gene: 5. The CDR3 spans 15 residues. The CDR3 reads CASSPTGQGENIQYF. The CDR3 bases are TGCGCCAGCAGCCCCACCGGACAGGGGGAAAACATTCAGTACTTC.

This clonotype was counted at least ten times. The CDR3 region has the DNA TGTGCCAGCAGGCATATAGCGGGAGGTAACTACAATGAGCAGTTCTTC. Translation gives CASRHIAGGNYNEQFF. The rearrangement uses TRBV27 and TRBJ2-1; TRBD2 matches at 10 bases. Germline CDR1 and CDR2: MNHEY and SMNVEV (reference sequence). The length of the CDR3 is 16 residues. The J segment lost 3 bases and the V segment lost 6 bases, leaving 8 bases of the junction unmatched.

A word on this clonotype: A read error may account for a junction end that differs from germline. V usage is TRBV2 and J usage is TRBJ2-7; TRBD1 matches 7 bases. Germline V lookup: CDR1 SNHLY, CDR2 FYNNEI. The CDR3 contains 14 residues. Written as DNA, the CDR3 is TGTGCCAGCAGTCAAGCAGACAGGGACTACGAGCAGTACTTC. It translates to CASSQADRDYEQYF.

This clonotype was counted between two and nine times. The CDR3 sequence is CASSFMMGDGSGIYNEQFF. DNA for the CDR3: TGTGCCAGCAGTTTTATGATGGGAGACGGGAGCGGGATTTACAATGAGCAGTTCTTC. The rearrangement links TRBV6-2 or TRBV6-3 to TRBJ2-1, with TRBD2 identical over 7 bases. Unmatched junction bases numbered 19, after V lost 4 bases and J lost 4 bases. This CDR3 region has 19 residues. Germline loops: CDR1 MNHEY, CDR2 SVGEGT.

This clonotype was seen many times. Here the CDR3 reads CASTRRGRSDTQYF. CDR3 DNA sequence: TGTGCCAGCACCCGGAGAGGGCGGTCAGATACGCAGTATTTT. This chain links TRBV12-3 or TRBV12-4 with TRBJ2-3; weak D call: TRBD2 (5 bases). The length of the CDR3 is 14 residues. The V end lost 7 bases, the J end lost 4 bases, and 15 bases lay between the germline ends.